These T cell receptor beta chains were read from a single sample in a study of blood T cell repertoires in COVID-19. Sequencing was performed with immunoSEQ multiplex PCR; in TCRdb, only in-frame clones are kept and a portion is missing. The repertoire holds around 150,000 clones, with around 93% as singletons. Specimen: peripheral blood. These receptors came from a young man with COVID-19, enrolled during active disease. Each CDR3 is given with its conserved first and last residue. Each record gives: D gene, clone size, V gene, J gene, CDR3 protein, CDR3 DNA. The D gene is left open where the match is weak. Clone sizes are given selectively: once, few, many, or a class where the clone is expanded.

TRBD2	NA	TRBV7-2	TRBJ2-7	CASSLGTTREQYF	TGTGCCAGCAGCTTGGGGACTACTCGGGAGCAGTACTTC
TRBD1	NA	TRBV5-1	TRBJ1-4	CASRDRDRGITNEKLFF	TGCGCCAGCAGGGACCGGGACAGGGGGATTACTAATGAAAAACTGTTTTTT
TRBD1	NA	TRBV28	TRBJ1-5	CASSTGAPNQPQHF	TGTGCCAGCAGCACAGGGGCCCCCAATCAGCCCCAGCATTTT
NA	NA	TRBV6-5	TRBJ1-2	CASSYGGTYGYTF	TGTGCCAGCAGTTACGGAGGTACCTATGGCTACACCTTC
NA	NA	TRBV28	TRBJ2-7	CASSFDSSYEQYF	TGTGCCAGCAGTTTTGACAGTTCCTACGAGCAGTACTTC
NA	NA	TRBV27	TRBJ2-2	CASSRTALIGTGELFF	TGTGCCAGCAGCCGTACGGCACTAATCGGCACCGGGGAGCTGTTTTTT
TRBD2	NA	TRBV5-1	TRBJ2-1	CASSLTSGGPSSYNEQFF	TGCGCCAGCAGCTTGACTAGCGGGGGGCCGAGCTCCTACAATGAGCAGTTCTTC
NA	NA	TRBV2	TRBJ1-5	CASKEEGGNQPQHF	TGTGCCAGCAAGGAAGAGGGGGGCAATCAGCCCCAGCATTTT
TRBD2	NA	TRBV7-3	TRBJ2-1	CASSSGLAGYNEQFF	TGTGCCAGCAGCTCCGGACTAGCGGGTTACAATGAGCAGTTCTTC
TRBD1	NA	TRBV7-9	TRBJ1-1	CASSLKDRGHTEAFF	TGTGCCAGCAGCTTGAAGGACAGGGGGCATACTGAAGCTTTCTTT
TRBD1	NA	TRBV3-1/TRBV3-2	TRBJ1-1	CASSLDRADTEAFF	TGTGCCAGCTCACTGGACAGGGCCGACACTGAAGCTTTCTTT
TRBD1	NA	TRBV24-1	TRBJ1-2	CATSDRGQGAEGYTF	TGTGCCACCAGTGACCGGGGACAGGGGGCTGAAGGCTACACCTTC
TRBD1	NA	TRBV19	TRBJ1-1	CATLQGTMNTEAFF	TGTGCCACCCTACAGGGGACCATGAACACTGAAGCTTTCTTT
TRBD2	NA	TRBV28	TRBJ2-3	CASREGGSSGDTQYF	TGTGCCAGCAGGGAGGGCGGGAGCTCGGGAGATACGCAGTATTTT
TRBD2	NA	TRBV7-7	TRBJ2-1	CASSLGYGGTSFDNEQFF	TGTGCCAGCAGCTTAGGGTACGGCGGGACTAGTTTCGACAATGAGCAGTTCTTC
TRBD2	NA	TRBV28	TRBJ2-5	CASSLDSLAGGQETQYF	TGTGCCAGCAGTTTGGATAGCCTAGCGGGAGGACAAGAGACCCAGTACTTC
NA	NA	TRBV10-3	TRBJ1-6	CATRGASSYNSPLHF	TGTGCCACCAGAGGGGCAAGCTCCTATAATTCACCCCTCCACTTT
NA	NA	TRBV5-4	TRBJ1-1	CASSRDRRTQAFF	TGTGCCAGCAGCCGTGACAGGCGGACACAAGCTTTCTTT
TRBD1	NA	TRBV19	TRBJ1-2	CASSILIWTGYGGYTF	TGTGCCAGTAGTATTTTGATTTGGACAGGCTACGGGGGCTACACCTTC
TRBD1	few	TRBV5-1	TRBJ2-5	CASSRTGEETQYF	TGCGCCAGCAGCCGAACAGGGGAGGAGACCCAGTACTTC
TRBD1	NA	TRBV28	TRBJ1-5	CASGHRGRLSYSNQPQHF	TGTGCCAGCGGACACAGGGGAAGACTTTCTTATAGCAATCAGCCCCAGCATTTT
NA	NA	TRBV6-6	TRBJ2-7	CASSYSEAGEQYF	TGTGCCAGCAGTTACTCGGAAGCGGGCGAGCAGTACTTC
TRBD1	NA	TRBV6-5	TRBJ1-1	CASSTGGRTEAFF	TGTGCCAGCAGTACAGGGGGTCGAACTGAAGCTTTCTTT
NA	NA	TRBV15	TRBJ2-5	CATSLLTGTEETQYF	TGTGCCACCAGCCTCTTGACAGGGACTGAGGAGACCCAGTACTTC
TRBD1	NA	TRBV11-2	TRBJ1-4	CASSLDTKGAKFF	TGTGCCAGCAGCTTAGATACGAAGGGGGCAAAGTTTTTT
NA	NA	TRBV25-1	TRBJ1-6	CASSELGSNNSPLHF	TGTGCCAGCAGTGAATTGGGGAGCAATAATTCACCCCTCCACTTT
NA	once	TRBV28	TRBJ2-3	CASSFLTARGTAIHTSTDTQYF	TGTGCCAGCAGTTTTTTGACCGCCCGCGGGACAGCAATCCATACTAGCACAGATACGCAGTATTTT
TRBD2	NA	TRBV2	TRBJ2-7	CASSERLIAGGQEQYF	TGTGCCAGCAGTGAAAGATTGATAGCGGGAGGGCAGGAGCAGTACTTC
NA	NA	TRBV25-1	TRBJ1-2	CASSPRHQSRGYTF	TGTGCCAGCAGTCCTCGACACCAGTCTCGTGGCTACACCTTC
TRBD1	once	TRBV19	TRBJ1-5	CASKDIGTDYSNQPQHF	TGTGCCAGTAAAGATATCGGGACAGACTATAGCAATCAGCCCCAGCATTTT
TRBD1	NA	TRBV19	TRBJ2-7	CASKGASYEQYF	TGTGCCAGTAAGGGGGCCTCCTACGAGCAGTACTTC
NA	NA	TRBV7-2	TRBJ2-7	CASSLGQAAYEQYF	TGTGCCAGCAGCTTAGGGCAGGCCGCCTACGAGCAGTACTTC
NA	NA	TRBV30	TRBJ1-2	CAWSLTANYGYTF	TGTGCCTGGAGTTTGACAGCTAACTATGGCTACACCTTC
NA	NA	TRBV3-1/TRBV3-2	TRBJ1-4	CASSYRTPHEKLFF	TGTGCCAGCAGTTACAGAACCCCCCATGAAAAACTGTTTTTT
TRBD2	NA	TRBV3-1/TRBV3-2	TRBJ2-1	CASSQGLADTYNEQFF	TGTGCCAGCAGCCAAGGCCTAGCGGATACCTACAATGAGCAGTTCTTC
TRBD2	NA	TRBV29-1	TRBJ2-7	CSVEVSGTSMYF	TGCAGCGTTGAAGTATCAGGGACTAGCATGTACTTC
NA	NA	TRBV7-3	TRBJ2-7	CASSLGQGQTYEQYF	TGTGCCAGCAGCTTAGGGCAGGGCCAAACCTACGAGCAGTACTTC
NA	NA	TRBV25-1	TRBJ1-1	CASSELGAVNTEAFF	TGTGCCAGCAGTGAATTAGGGGCGGTTAACACTGAAGCTTTCTTT
NA	NA	TRBV9	TRBJ1-2	CASSVEGDTHYGYTF	TGTGCCAGCAGCGTAGAGGGAGACACTCACTATGGCTACACCTTC
NA	NA	TRBV2	TRBJ2-3	CASLPQTGDTQYF	TGTGCCAGCTTACCGCAAACGGGGGATACGCAGTATTTT
NA	NA	TRBV11-2	TRBJ1-2	CASSLESSYYGYTF	TGTGCCAGCAGCTTAGAAAGCTCATACTATGGCTACACCTTC
NA	NA	TRBV7-2	TRBJ1-6	CASSLRNNSPLHF	TGTGCCAGCAGCCTTAGAAATAATTCACCCCTCCACTTT
TRBD1	NA	TRBV28	TRBJ2-1	CASSFLSGQGDEQFF	TGTGCCAGCAGTTTTCTGAGCGGACAGGGCGATGAGCAGTTCTTC